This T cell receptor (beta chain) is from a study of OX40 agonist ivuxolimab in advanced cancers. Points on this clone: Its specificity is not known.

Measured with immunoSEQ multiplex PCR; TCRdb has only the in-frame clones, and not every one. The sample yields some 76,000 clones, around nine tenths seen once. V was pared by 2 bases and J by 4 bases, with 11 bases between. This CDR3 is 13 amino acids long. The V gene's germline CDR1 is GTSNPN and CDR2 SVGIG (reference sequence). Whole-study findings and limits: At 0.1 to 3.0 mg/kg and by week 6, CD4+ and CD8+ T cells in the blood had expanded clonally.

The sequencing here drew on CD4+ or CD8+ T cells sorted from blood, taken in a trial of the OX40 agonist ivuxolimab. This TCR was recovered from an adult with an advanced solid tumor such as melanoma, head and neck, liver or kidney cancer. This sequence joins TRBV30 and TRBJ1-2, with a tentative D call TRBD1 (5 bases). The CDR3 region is CAWSKGDSYGYTF. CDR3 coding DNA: TGTGCCTGGAGTAAAGGGGACTCCTATGGCTACACCTTC.